One sample yielded the 7 T cell receptor beta chains listed below, sequenced in a study of T cell repertoires in cytomegalovirus infection. For these TCRs, the target antigens are not known. MiXCR, applied by TCRdb to the reads, yields one record per CDR3 protein. The table includes about 70,000 distinct CDR3 sequences, more than 20% detected once. The starting material was CD8+ T cells from cultured PBMCs, obtained from culture after CMV antigen stimulation. The source is a human donor in good health (CMV status not recorded). Some clones in this sample may be carry-over from other donors' samples.

The chain combines TRBV5-4 with TRBJ2-3; D gene ambiguous. Germline-derived CDR1 and CDR2 are SGHNT and YYREEE (reference sequence). V dropped 0 bases and J dropped 6 bases, with 11 bases sitting between them. The CDR3 sequence is 14 residues long. The CDR3 bases are TGTGCCAGCAGCTTGGAAATAGCCGATGATACGCAGTATTTT. It is translated as CASSLEIADDTQYF.

The chain is built from TRBV7-8 and TRBJ1-6; tentatively, D is TRBD1 (6 bases). V lost 3 bases, J lost 10 bases, and 19 bases lay in between. Germline V gene sequence: CDR1 SGHVS, CDR2 FQNEAQ. This CDR3 has 16 residues. The CDR3 DNA is TGTGCCAGCAGCTTGGGAGGGGGAGAGAGGAACTCACCCCTCCACTTT. As protein: CASSLGGGERNSPLHF.

This clonotype has only a few counts. The rearrangement links TRBV19 to TRBJ1-5, with D maybe TRBD1 (6 bases). Trimming left V 5 bases short and J 2 bases short, with 19 bases between. In germline, CDR1 is LNHDA, CDR2 SQIVND (reference sequence). This CDR3 comprises 17 residues. The CDR3 sequence is CASSHLGQPVGNQPQHF. Here the CDR3 DNA reads TGTGCCAGTAGTCACTTAGGACAGCCTGTGGGCAATCAGCCCCAGCATTTT.

This CDR3 reads CASSRERNPYNEQFF. For the CDR3, the DNA is TGCGCCAGCAGCCGGGAGCGGAATCCATACAATGAGCAGTTCTTC. The J gene is TRBJ2-1, the V gene TRBV4-1; TRBD2 might be the D (5 bases). V was shortened by 4 bases and J by 4 bases, with 14 bases between the two germline ends. The CDR3 is 15 amino acids. The germline CDR1 and CDR2 sequences are MGHRA and YSYEKL.

This clonotype was recorded at least ten times. The chain links TRBV4-1 to TRBJ2-7; TRBD1 matches at 10 bases. V was pared by 5 bases and J by 3 bases, with 4 bases of the junction left unmatched. This CDR3 is 14 amino acids long. From germline, CDR1 is MGHRA and CDR2 YSYEKL. CDR3 coding DNA: TGCGCCAGCAGCAACCGGGACAGGGGCTACGAGCAGTACTTC. It encodes CASSNRDRGYEQYF.

The table lists this clonotype with many counts. The rearrangement joins TRBV7-2 to TRBJ1-4; D unresolved. Germline V lookup: CDR1 SGHTA, CDR2 FQGNSA. Trimming shortened V by 5 bases and J by 0 bases, and 10 bases separated the two germline ends. CDR3 size: 15 residues. CDR3 residues: CASSVNSATNEKLFF. CDR3 coding DNA: TGTGCCAGCAGCGTTAACAGTGCAACTAATGAAAAACTGTTTTTT.

The chain employs TRBV7-2 and TRBJ2-1, with D tentatively TRBD2 (6 bases). V was cut by 1 base and J by 7 bases, with 14 bases left in between. CDR1 and CDR2 from the germline V gene are SGHTA and FQGNSA. The CDR3 is made up of 15 amino acids. The CDR3 region is CASSLVAGWVNEQFF. CDR3 sequence (DNA): TGTGCCAGCAGCTTAGTGGCGGGGTGGGTGAATGAGCAGTTCTTC.